This TCR beta chain was profiled in a study of cytomegalovirus exposure and HLA in healthy donors. Findings and limits, study-wide: Rarity characterized most TCR sequences, yet some public TCRs appeared in many donors. The productive fraction for most TCR beta V segments was about 87% or about 30% in an earlier analysis. Some V segments, including TRBV6-2 and TRBV6-3, were excluded as indistinguishable.

In regard to this clone: What it recognizes is unknown.

PCR primers comprised 60 Vbeta and 13 Jbeta primers. The table came from immunoSEQ multiplex PCR; TCRdb's copy has only in-frame clones and leaves some out. The sample has around 150,000 clones, 60% to 80% seen once. CDR3 length: 14 residues. With 3 bases clipped from V and 1 base from J, the junction kept 5 bases outside the gene matches. Germline CDR1 reads GTSNPN; CDR2 reads SVGIG (reference sequence). The source material was PBMCs. This sequence joins TRBV30 and TRBJ2-7; 8 bases are a match to TRBD2. The sequence derives from a male donor in good health and CMV-seronegative. CDR3 sequence (DNA): TGTGCCTGGAGCCCGACGGGGGGGTCCTACGAGCAGTACTTC. It encodes CAWSPTGGSYEQYF.